This T cell receptor beta chain comes out of a study of blood T cells in healthy people across ages (dated by TCRdb to 2013 to 2016). Background on the whole study: Template switching captured roughly one uniquely barcoded TCR beta cDNA molecule per two T cells in model experiments. Donors of different ages were randomly distributed across sequencing lanes to avoid experimental bias. For two donors (one aged 18 to 29 and one aged 80 or older), the study analyzed two additional independent replicas of 1 million unique cDNA reads from the same blood draw. Donors were grouped into four age groups: young (average 16 years), middle-aged (roughly 38), aged (around 60) and long-lived (approximately 78). Using deep sequencing normalized with unique cDNA molecular identifiers, the study measured how TCR beta repertoire diversity changes with age. The investigation overall reported the following: Observed TCR beta diversity per million T cells fell roughly linearly with age, and a significant reduction was already apparent by age around 39. Because profiling used bulk unsorted PBMCs, naive and antigen-experienced compartments could not be compared conclusively. Observed TCR beta diversity correlated strongly with the percentage of naive T cells measured by flow cytometry. Compared with the aged group, more naive CD4+ T cells, fewer expanded clones and increased TCR diversity were shown by the long-lived group, suggesting age selection. Donor CMV infection status was unknown, potentially confounding age-related changes in expanded clonotypes. Estimates of total diversity from one million sequenced T cells were regarded as lower bounds and underestimates.

The 35 to 40 donors, aged about 6 to 100 years, were systemically healthy Caucasian individuals from Russia. Each donor gave about 9.2 milliliters of peripheral blood, drawn into EDTA-treated Vacutainer tubes. PBMCs were isolated by Ficoll-Paque density-gradient centrifugation, with at least 6 million obtained per sample. Total RNA was extracted from PBMCs with Trizol reagent, with at least 6 micrograms obtained per sample. The percentages of naive CD45RAhigh/CD27high T cells were determined by flow cytometry on a PBMC aliquot from every donor. Libraries were made using 5' RACE. TCRdb records Illumina HiSeq 2500 as the sequencer. A second PCR of about 7 to 12 cycles was run with a J-beta primer mix and a sample-barcoded 5' primer. A unique molecular identifier was introduced onto each TCR beta cDNA molecule by a template-switch 5' adaptor carrying 12 random nucleotides. Each sample yielded at least 3 million CDR3-containing paired-end reads. All of the RNA was converted into first-strand cDNA using the Mint cDNA synthesis kit, with a TRBC-specific oligonucleotide serving as the primer. All cDNA was treated with uracil-DNA glycosylase and then went through a first 18-cycle PCR with the universal primers M1SS and BC2_uni_R. The authors processed their data as follows. For normalization, 1 million high-quality reads, each with a distinct molecular identifier, were randomly selected from each sample. Reads with shared molecular identifiers were discarded instead of being binned into consensus sequences. CDR3 identification, clonotype clustering and error correction used MiTCR with a Q25 quality threshold and the strictest error-elimination algorithm. A nonparametric unseen species model with Euler transformation was used to estimate a lower bound on total TCR beta diversity. TCRdb reprocessed the public reads (quality trimming at Q25 with fastp, clone calling with MiXCR) and kept in-frame beta chains. CDR3 protein sequences are deduplicated, and each keeps its most common genes and DNA. V and J calls and clone size were set by TCRdb, not the authors. The sample table records about 800,000 distinct CDR3 sequences; roughly 50% of these occur just once. The ten largest clones add up to 22% of the sample.

Its CDR3 holds 12 amino acids, cysteine through phenylalanine. Solely the CDR3 DNA is kept, with 36 bases framed from the first base. V is reduced by 0 bases and J by 6 bases, leaving a spacing of 8 bases between them. CDR1 is given as DFQATT and CDR2 as SNEGSKA, both from the germline V gene (reference sequence). This clonotype was seen repeatedly, ten times or more. Its antigen remains unidentified. Per-nucleotide qualities are absent, and no much larger clonotype sits a single base away. This clonotype was obtained from a man aged 25-45 years in good health. The material sequenced was blood. The chain is assembled from TRBV20-1 and TRBJ1-2, with no D gene named confidently. The CDR3: CSARDLGHGYTF. The nucleotide sequence reads TGCAGTGCTAGAGACCTCGGTCATGGCTACACCTTC.